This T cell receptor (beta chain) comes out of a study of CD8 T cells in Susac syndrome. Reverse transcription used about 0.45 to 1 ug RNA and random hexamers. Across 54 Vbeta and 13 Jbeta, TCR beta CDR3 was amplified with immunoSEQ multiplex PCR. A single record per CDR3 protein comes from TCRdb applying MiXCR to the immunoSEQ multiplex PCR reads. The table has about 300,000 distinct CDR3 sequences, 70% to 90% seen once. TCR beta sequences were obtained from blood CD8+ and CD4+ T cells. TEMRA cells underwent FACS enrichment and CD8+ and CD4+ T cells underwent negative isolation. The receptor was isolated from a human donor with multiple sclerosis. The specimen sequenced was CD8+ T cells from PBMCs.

CDR3 protein: CASSQDNGMGETQYF. The CDR3 bases are TGCGCCAGCAGCCAAGATAACGGGATGGGGGAGACCCAGTACTTC. This chain joins TRBV4-1 and TRBJ2-5; tentative D call: TRBD2 (5 bases). This CDR3 spans 15 amino acids. Germline assignment: CDR1 MGHRA and CDR2 YSYEKL. Trimming took off 0 bases at V and 5 bases at J, with 13 bases between the two ends.